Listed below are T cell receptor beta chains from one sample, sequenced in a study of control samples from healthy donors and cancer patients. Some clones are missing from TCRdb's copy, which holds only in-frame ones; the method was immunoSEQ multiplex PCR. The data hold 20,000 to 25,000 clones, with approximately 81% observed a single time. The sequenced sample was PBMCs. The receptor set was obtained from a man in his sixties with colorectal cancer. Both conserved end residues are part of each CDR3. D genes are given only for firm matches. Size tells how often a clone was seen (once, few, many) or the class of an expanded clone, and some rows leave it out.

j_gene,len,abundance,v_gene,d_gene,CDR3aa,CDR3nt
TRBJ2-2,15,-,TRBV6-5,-,CASSYGRGGAGELFF,TGTGCCAGCAGTTACGGCCGGGGCGGGGCCGGGGAGCTGTTTTTT
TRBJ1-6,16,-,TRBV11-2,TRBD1,CASSLGRGLYNSPLHF,TGTGCCAGCAGCTTGGGCAGGGGGCTGTATAATTCACCCCTCCACTTT
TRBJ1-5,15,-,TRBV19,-,CASSPQGIADLPQHF,TGTGCCAGTAGTCCACAGGGTATTGCGGATTTGCCCCAGCATTTT
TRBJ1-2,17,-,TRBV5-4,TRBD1,CASSNEEDRATNYGYTF,TGTGCCAGCAGCAATGAGGAGGACAGGGCAACCAACTATGGCTACACCTTC
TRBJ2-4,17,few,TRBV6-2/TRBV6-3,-,CASSYEIGGTAKNIQYF,TGTGCCAGCAGTTACGAAATCGGGGGAACAGCCAAAAACATTCAGTACTTC
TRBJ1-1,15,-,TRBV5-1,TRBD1,CASSSMDRGNTEAFF,TGCGCCAGCAGCTCCATGGACAGGGGCAACACTGAAGCTTTCTTT
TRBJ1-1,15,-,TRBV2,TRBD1,CASRGTGGAGTEAFF,TGTGCCAGCAGGGGGACAGGGGGCGCGGGTACTGAAGCTTTCTTT
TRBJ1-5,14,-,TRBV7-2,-,CASSLYGGEQPQHF,TGTGCCAGCAGCTTATATGGGGGCGAGCAGCCCCAGCATTTT
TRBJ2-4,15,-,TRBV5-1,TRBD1,CASSSRDRDLNIQYF,TGCGCCAGCAGCTCAAGGGACAGGGACTTAAACATTCAGTACTTC
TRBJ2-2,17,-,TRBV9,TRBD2,CASSVLAGVSNTGELFF,TGTGCCAGCAGCGTTCTAGCGGGGGTTTCGAACACCGGGGAGCTGTTTTTT
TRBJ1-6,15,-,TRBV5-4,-,CASSLEGGHNSPLHF,TGTGCCAGCAGCTTGGAAGGAGGGCATAATTCACCCCTCCACTTT
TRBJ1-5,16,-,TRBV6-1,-,CASSEGRGFNNQPQHF,TGTGCCAGCAGTGAAGGTCGGGGGTTTAACAATCAGCCCCAGCATTTT
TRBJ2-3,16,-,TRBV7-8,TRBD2,CASSFLAGGSTDTQYF,TGTGCCAGCAGCTTTCTAGCGGGGGGAAGCACAGATACGCAGTATTTT
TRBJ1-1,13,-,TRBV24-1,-,CATSDTGNTEAFF,TGTGCCACCAGTGATACAGGTAACACTGAAGCTTTCTTT
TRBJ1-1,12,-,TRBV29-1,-,CSVGGGRTEAFF,TGCAGCGTTGGAGGGGGGAGGACTGAAGCTTTCTTT
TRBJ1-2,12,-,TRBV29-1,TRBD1,CSGRGSDYGYTF,TGCAGCGGCAGGGGGTCGGACTATGGCTACACCTTC
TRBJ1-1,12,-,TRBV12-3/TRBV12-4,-,CASSPLRTEAFF,TGTGCCAGCAGCCCGCTTCGGACTGAAGCTTTCTTT
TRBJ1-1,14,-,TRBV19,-,CASKRDTVNTEAFF,TGTGCCAGTAAGCGGGACACAGTGAACACTGAAGCTTTCTTT
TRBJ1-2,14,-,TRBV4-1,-,CASSPRWTAYGYTF,TGCGCCAGCAGCCCACGCTGGACGGCCTATGGCTACACCTTC
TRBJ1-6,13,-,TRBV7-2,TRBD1,CASSLTTGAAFHF,TGTGCCAGCAGCTTAACGACAGGGGCTGCTTTCCACTTT
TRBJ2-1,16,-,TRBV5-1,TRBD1,CASSSLRDRGANEQFF,TGCGCCAGCAGCTCACTAAGGGACAGGGGTGCAAATGAGCAGTTCTTC
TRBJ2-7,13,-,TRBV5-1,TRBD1,CASSSGQSYEQYF,TGCGCCAGCAGCTCGGGACAGTCCTACGAGCAGTACTTC
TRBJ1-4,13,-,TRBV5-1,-,CASSFGANEKLFF,TGCGCCAGCAGCTTTGGCGCAAATGAAAAACTGTTTTTT
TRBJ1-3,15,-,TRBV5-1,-,CASSLAPTVGNTIYF,TGCGCCAGCAGCTTGGCACCGACAGTAGGAAACACCATATATTTT